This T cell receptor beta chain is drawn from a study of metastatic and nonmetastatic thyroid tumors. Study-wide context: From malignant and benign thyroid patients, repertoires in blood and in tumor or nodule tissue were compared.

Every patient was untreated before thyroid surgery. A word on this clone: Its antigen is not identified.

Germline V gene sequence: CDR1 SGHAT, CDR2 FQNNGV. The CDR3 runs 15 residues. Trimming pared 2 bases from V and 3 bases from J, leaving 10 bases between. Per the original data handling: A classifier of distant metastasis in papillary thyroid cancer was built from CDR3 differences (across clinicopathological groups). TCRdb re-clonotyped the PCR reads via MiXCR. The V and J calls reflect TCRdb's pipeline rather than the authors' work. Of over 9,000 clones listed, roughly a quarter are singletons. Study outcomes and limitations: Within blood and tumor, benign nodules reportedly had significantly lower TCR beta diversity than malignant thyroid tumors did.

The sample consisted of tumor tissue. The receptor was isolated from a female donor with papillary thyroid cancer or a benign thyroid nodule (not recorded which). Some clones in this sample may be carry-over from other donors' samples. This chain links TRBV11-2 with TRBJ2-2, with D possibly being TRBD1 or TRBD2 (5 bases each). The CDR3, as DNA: TGTGCCAGCAGCTTACAGGGACCAGACACCGGGGAGCTGTTTTTT. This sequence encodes CASSLQGPDTGELFF.